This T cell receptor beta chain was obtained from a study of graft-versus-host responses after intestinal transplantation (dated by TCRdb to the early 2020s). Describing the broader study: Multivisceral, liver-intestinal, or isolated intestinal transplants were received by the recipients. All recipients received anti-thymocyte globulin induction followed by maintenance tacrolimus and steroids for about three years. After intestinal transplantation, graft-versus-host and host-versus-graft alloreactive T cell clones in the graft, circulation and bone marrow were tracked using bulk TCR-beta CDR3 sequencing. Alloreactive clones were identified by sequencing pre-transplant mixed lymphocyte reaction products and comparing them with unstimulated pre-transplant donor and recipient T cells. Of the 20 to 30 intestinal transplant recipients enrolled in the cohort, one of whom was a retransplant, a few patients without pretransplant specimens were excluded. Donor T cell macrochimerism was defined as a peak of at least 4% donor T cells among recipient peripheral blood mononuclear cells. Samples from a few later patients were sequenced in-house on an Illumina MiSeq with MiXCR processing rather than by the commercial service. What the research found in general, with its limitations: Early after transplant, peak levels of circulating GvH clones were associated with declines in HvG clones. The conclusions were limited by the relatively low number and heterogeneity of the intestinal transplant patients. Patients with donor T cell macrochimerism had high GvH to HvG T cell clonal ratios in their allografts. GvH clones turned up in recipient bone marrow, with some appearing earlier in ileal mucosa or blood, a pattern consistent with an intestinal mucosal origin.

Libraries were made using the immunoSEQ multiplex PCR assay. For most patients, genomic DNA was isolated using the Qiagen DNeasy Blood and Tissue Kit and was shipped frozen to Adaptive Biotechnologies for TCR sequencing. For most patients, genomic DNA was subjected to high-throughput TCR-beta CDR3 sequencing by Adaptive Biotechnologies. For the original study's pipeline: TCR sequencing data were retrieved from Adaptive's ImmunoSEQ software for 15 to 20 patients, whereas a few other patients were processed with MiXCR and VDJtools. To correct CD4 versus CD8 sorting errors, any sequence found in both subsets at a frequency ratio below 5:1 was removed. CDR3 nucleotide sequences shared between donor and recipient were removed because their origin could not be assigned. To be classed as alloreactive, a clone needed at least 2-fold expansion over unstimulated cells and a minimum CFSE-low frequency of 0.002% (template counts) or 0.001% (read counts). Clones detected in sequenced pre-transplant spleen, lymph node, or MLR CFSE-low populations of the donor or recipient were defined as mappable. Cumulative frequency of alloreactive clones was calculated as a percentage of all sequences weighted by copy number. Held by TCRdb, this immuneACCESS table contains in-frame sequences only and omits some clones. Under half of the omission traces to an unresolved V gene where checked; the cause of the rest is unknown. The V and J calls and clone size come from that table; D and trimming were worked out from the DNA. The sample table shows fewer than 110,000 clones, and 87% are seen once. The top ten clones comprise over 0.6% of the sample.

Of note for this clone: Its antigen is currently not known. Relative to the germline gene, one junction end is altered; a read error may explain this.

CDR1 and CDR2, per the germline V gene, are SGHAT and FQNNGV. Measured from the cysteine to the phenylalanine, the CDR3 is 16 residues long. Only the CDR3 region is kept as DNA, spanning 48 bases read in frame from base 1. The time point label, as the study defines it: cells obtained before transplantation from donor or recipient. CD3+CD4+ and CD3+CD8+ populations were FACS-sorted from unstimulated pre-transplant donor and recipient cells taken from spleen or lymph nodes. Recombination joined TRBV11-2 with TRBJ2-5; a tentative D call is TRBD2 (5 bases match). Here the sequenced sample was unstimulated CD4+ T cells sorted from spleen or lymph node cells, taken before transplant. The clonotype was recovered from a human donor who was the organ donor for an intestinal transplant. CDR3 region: CASGLTSGNRVETQYF. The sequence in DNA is TGTGCCAGCGGCTTAACCTCCGGGAACCGGGTGGAGACCCAGTACTTC. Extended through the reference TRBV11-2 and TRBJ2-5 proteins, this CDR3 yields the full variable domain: EAGVAQSPRYKIIEKRQSVAFWCNPISGHATLYWYQQILGQGPKLLIQFQNNGVVDDSQLPKDRFSAERLKGVDSTLKIQPAKLEDSAVYLCASGLTSGNRVETQYFGPGTRLLVL.